Listed below are T cell receptor beta chains from one sample, sequenced in a study of T cell responses to AZD1222 COVID-19 vaccine. Sequencing was performed with immunoSEQ multiplex PCR; in TCRdb, only in-frame clones are kept and a portion is missing. Of about 120,000 clones in the sample, about 87% were seen once. Sequenced material: peripheral blood, taken 28 days after the second AZD1222 dose. These receptors all come from an adult who received the AZD1222 COVID-19 vaccine. CDR3s include the opening cysteine and the closing phenylalanine or tryptophan. The D gene is left open where the match is weak. Clone size is given for some rows only: seen once, a few or many times, or a class if the clone is expanded.

d_gene,v_gene,j_gene,abundance,CDR3aa,CDR3nt
NA,TRBV6-5,TRBJ1-1,once,CASSYSRRTEAFF,TGTGCCAGCAGTTACTCCCGCAGGACTGAAGCTTTCTTT
NA,TRBV7-2,TRBJ1-5,few,CATTIDSNQPQHF,TGTGCCACCACAATTGATAGCAATCAGCCCCAGCATTTT
NA,TRBV20-1,TRBJ1-2,NA,CSASNPTLNYGYTF,TGCAGTGCTAGTAATCCGACCCTCAACTATGGCTACACCTTC
TRBD1,TRBV10-3,TRBJ1-6,NA,CAIGTGESPLHF,TGTGCCATCGGGACAGGGGAATCACCCCTCCACTTT
NA,TRBV12-3/TRBV12-4,TRBJ1-1,NA,CASSQGLLAFF,TGTGCCAGCTCGCAGGGATTGCTAGCTTTCTTT
NA,TRBV15,TRBJ1-2,NA,CATSQGLVDGYTF,TGTGCCACCAGCCAGGGCCTGGTAGATGGCTACACCTTC
TRBD1,TRBV5-1,TRBJ2-1,NA,CASSPSVGGDEQFF,TGCGCCAGCAGCCCCTCCGTAGGGGGCGATGAGCAGTTCTTC
NA,TRBV28,TRBJ1-2,NA,CASTPQQSNYGYTF,TGTGCCAGTACACCTCAACAGAGTAACTATGGCTACACCTTC
NA,TRBV7-3,TRBJ2-1,NA,CASSPPGAASYNEQFF,TGTGCCAGCAGCCCACCCGGGGCGGCTTCCTACAATGAGCAGTTCTTC
NA,TRBV28,TRBJ1-2,once,CASYGGVQTNYGYTF,TGTGCCAGCTACGGGGGCGTGCAGACTAACTATGGCTACACCTTC
TRBD1,TRBV7-8,TRBJ1-3,NA,CASSRGTASGNTIYF,TGTGCCAGCAGCCGTGGGACAGCCTCTGGAAACACCATATATTTT
NA,TRBV5-1,TRBJ1-2,NA,CASSSGSSGAGYGYTF,TGCGCCAGCAGCTCGGGTTCTTCAGGGGCTGGCTATGGCTACACCTTC
NA,TRBV4-1,TRBJ1-3,NA,CASSHPTPGNTIYF,TGCGCCAGCAGCCACCCCACCCCCGGAAACACCATATATTTT
NA,TRBV5-1,TRBJ1-1,NA,CASSPTGYGTEAFF,TGCGCCAGCAGCCCCACGGGGTATGGAACTGAAGCTTTCTTT
NA,TRBV4-3,TRBJ1-5,NA,CASSQEYHSNQPQHF,TGCGCCAGCAGCCAAGAATACCACAGCAATCAGCCCCAGCATTTT
NA,TRBV5-1,TRBJ2-7,NA,CASSSDAYEQYF,TGCGCCAGCAGCTCCGACGCCTACGAGCAGTACTTC
TRBD2,TRBV15,TRBJ2-3,once,CATSRGGTSGGTDTQYF,TGTGCCACCAGCCGAGGGGGGACTAGCGGGGGCACAGATACGCAGTATTTT
TRBD2,TRBV19,TRBJ2-7,NA,CASSPIAGGAGPYEQYF,TGTGCCAGTAGTCCAATAGCGGGGGGCGCGGGTCCCTACGAGCAGTACTTC
NA,TRBV25-1,TRBJ2-3,NA,CASSPGLGTDTQYF,TGTGCCAGCAGCCCTGGGTTGGGGACAGATACGCAGTATTTT
NA,TRBV5-4,TRBJ2-3,NA,CASRGGDTQYF,TGTGCCAGCAGAGGGGGAGATACGCAGTATTTT
NA,TRBV6-1,TRBJ2-1,NA,CASREGPGQEQFF,TGTGCCAGCAGGGAAGGACCAGGCCAGGAGCAGTTCTTC
TRBD1,TRBV29-1,TRBJ2-7,NA,CSVEGQGYDEQYF,TGCAGCGTTGAAGGACAGGGGTACGACGAGCAGTACTTC
TRBD1,TRBV11-2,TRBJ1-3,NA,CASSGQGAPSGNTIYF,TGTGCCAGCAGCGGACAGGGGGCCCCCTCTGGAAACACCATATATTTT
NA,TRBV2,TRBJ2-2,NA,CASSEWGARDTGELFF,TGTGCCAGCAGTGAATGGGGGGCCAGGGACACCGGGGAGCTGTTTTTT
TRBD1,TRBV6-5,TRBJ1-1,NA,CASSSGQGRVTEAFF,TGTGCCAGCAGTTCAGGACAGGGAAGAGTCACTGAAGCTTTCTTT
NA,TRBV7-3,TRBJ2-5,NA,CASSLYGGLRETQYF,TGTGCCAGCAGCTTATACGGGGGGCTAAGGGAGACCCAGTACTTC
TRBD2,TRBV5-4,TRBJ2-3,NA,CASSWTSGGGDTQYF,TGTGCCAGCAGCTGGACTAGCGGGGGAGGGGATACGCAGTATTTT
NA,TRBV2,TRBJ1-2,NA,CASSELVGGYTF,TGTGCCAGCAGTGAACTGGTGGGCGGCTACACCTTC
NA,TRBV11-2,TRBJ2-7,NA,CASSLDQVGPYEQYF,TGTGCCAGCAGCTTAGATCAAGTCGGGCCCTACGAGCAGTACTTC
NA,TRBV18,TRBJ2-7,NA,CASSLNGPGSGTYEQYF,TGTGCCAGCTCACTAAACGGCCCGGGATCCGGAACCTACGAGCAGTACTTC
TRBD1,TRBV28,TRBJ2-7,NA,CASTHQGALGEQYF,TGTGCCAGCACCCATCAGGGGGCGCTGGGAGAGCAGTACTTC
NA,TRBV27,TRBJ2-3,once,CASKLQGSDTQYF,TGTGCCAGCAAATTACAGGGATCGGATACGCAGTATTTT
NA,TRBV7-2,TRBJ2-5,NA,CASSLNVGRETQYF,TGTGCCAGCAGCCTGAACGTGGGTCGAGAGACCCAGTACTTC
NA,TRBV5-4,TRBJ2-5,NA,CASSPQRAGPQETQYF,TGTGCCAGCAGCCCACAGAGAGCCGGCCCACAAGAGACCCAGTACTTC
NA,TRBV6-6,TRBJ1-1,NA,CASSTEKAFF,TGTGCCAGCAGTACGGAAAAAGCTTTCTTT
NA,TRBV3-1/TRBV3-2,TRBJ1-4,NA,CASSQRQEKLFF,TGTGCCAGCAGCCAGAGGCAAGAAAAACTGTTTTTT
NA,TRBV7-8,TRBJ1-6,many,CASSFSNSPLHF,TGTGCCAGCAGCTTCAGTAATTCACCCCTCCACTTT
TRBD1,TRBV10-3,TRBJ1-1,NA,CAIRTGTGVNTEAFF,TGTGCCATCAGAACCGGGACAGGGGTTAACACTGAAGCTTTCTTT
NA,TRBV19,TRBJ2-7,NA,CASSNTAWKWETYEQYF,TGTGCCAGTAGTAATACAGCCTGGAAATGGGAGACCTACGAGCAGTACTTC
TRBD1,TRBV28,TRBJ1-2,once,CASRTGTAPPYGYTF,TGTGCCAGCAGAACCGGGACAGCGCCTCCCTATGGCTACACCTTC
NA,TRBV7-2,TRBJ2-2,NA,CASSSQDLETGELFF,TGTGCCAGCAGCTCGCAGGACCTAGAGACCGGGGAGCTGTTTTTT
NA,TRBV5-1,TRBJ2-7,few,CASSSGLGAYEQYF,TGCGCCAGCAGCTCAGGGCTGGGTGCCTACGAGCAGTACTTC
TRBD1,TRBV7-2,TRBJ2-1,NA,CASNGQDSYNEQFF,TGTGCCAGCAACGGACAGGATTCCTACAATGAGCAGTTCTTC
NA,TRBV7-9,TRBJ1-6,once,CASSFPEGRDLHF,TGTGCCAGCAGCTTCCCGGAGGGACGAGACCTCCACTTT
TRBD2,TRBV4-1,TRBJ2-1,few,CASSQGPSGAYNEQFF,TGCGCCAGCAGCCAGGGTCCAAGCGGGGCTTACAATGAGCAGTTCTTC
NA,TRBV7-2,TRBJ1-3,once,CASSPPHSTGSGNTIYF,TGTGCCAGCAGCCCGCCCCACTCAACAGGCTCTGGAAACACCATATATTTT
NA,TRBV6-5,TRBJ2-3,NA,CASSYGRGTGTDTQYF,TGTGCCAGCAGTTACGGGCGTGGGACGGGCACAGATACGCAGTATTTT
NA,TRBV15,TRBJ2-3,NA,CATSRDREGTDTQYF,TGTGCCACCAGCAGAGACAGGGAAGGGACAGATACGCAGTATTTT
NA,TRBV6-5,TRBJ2-3,NA,CASSYSEGPTDTQYF,TGTGCCAGCAGTTACTCAGAGGGGCCAACAGATACGCAGTATTTT